Each of the 30 T cell receptor beta chains below was sequenced from the same sample in a study of cytomegalovirus exposure and HLA in healthy donors. This table comes from immunoSEQ multiplex PCR, and its TCRdb copy is limited to in-frame clones, with some not included. This sample has over 100,000 clones; roughly 89% occur once, and the top ten carry approximately 1.2%. The sequencing sample was made of PBMCs. The receptors derive from a woman between 18 and 30 years old in good health and CMV-seronegative.

The chain couples TRBV19 to TRBJ1-2; no clear D. The CDR3 is 13 residues long. V lost 5 bases, J lost 4 bases, and 11 bases lay in between. Germline CDR1 reads LNHDA; CDR2 reads SQIVND (reference sequence). This CDR3 is CASSPLSVYGYTF. The CDR3 bases are TGTGCCAGTAGTCCCCTCAGCGTCTATGGCTACACCTTC.

This sequence joins TRBV9 and TRBJ2-7; TRBD1 matches 7 bases. From germline, CDR1 is SGDLS and CDR2 YYNGEE. V shed 4 bases and J 2 bases; nucleotides not matched to a gene: 6. This CDR3 is 14 amino acids long. CDR3 residues: CASSPWDSTYEQYF. CDR3 nucleotides: TGTGCCAGCAGCCCTTGGGACAGTACCTACGAGCAGTACTTC.

This clone was counted once. The chain uses TRBV6-5 and TRBJ2-7; 7 bases align to TRBD1. V shed 7 bases, J shed 7 bases, and the junction held 10 bases outside the gene matches. CDR3 size: 13 residues. Germline assignment: CDR1 MNHEY and CDR2 SVGAGI. CDR3 bases: TGTGCCAGCACCCGACAGGGCTTCGGGGAGCAGTACTTC. Protein sequence: CASTRQGFGEQYF.

This chain uses TRBV6-1 with TRBJ2-1; 15 nucleotides align to TRBD2. The V and J ends lost 3 bases and 8 bases, in that order; junction bases with no gene match: 14. Looked up from germline, CDR1 is MNHNS and CDR2 is SASEGT. CDR3 length: 19 residues. CDR3 bases: TGTGCCAGCAGTGACGGCACCCCGGGACTAGCGGGGGGCACTGATGAGCAGTTCTTC. This sequence encodes CASSDGTPGLAGGTDEQFF.

This sequence joins TRBV7-2 and TRBJ2-7, with D possibly TRBD2 on 6 matching bases. CDR1 and CDR2 from the germline V gene are SGHTA and FQGNSA. V lost 1 base, J lost 7 bases, and 8 bases lay in between. The CDR3 loop spans 12 amino acids. The CDR3 DNA is TGTGCCAGCAGCTTAGGAGGGAGGGAGCAGTACTTC. As protein: CASSLGGREQYF.

This chain joins TRBV6-1 and TRBJ1-1; 10 positions agree with TRBD1. The CDR3 is 15 amino acids. Germline loops: CDR1 MNHNS, CDR2 SASEGT. Losses at the gene ends were 7 bases for V and 0 bases for J; bases not matched to a gene: 5. The CDR3 loop reads CASITGTGVNTEAFF. The CDR3 region has the DNA TGTGCCAGCATCACCGGGACAGGGGTGAACACTGAAGCTTTCTTT.

CDR3 coding DNA: TGTGCCATCAGCGAGGTTAAGGCGGGCTATGGCTACACCTTC. Protein sequence: CAISEVKAGYGYTF. The chain combines TRBV10-3 with TRBJ1-2; no reliable D call. CDR3 size: 14 residues. The germline gives CDR1 ENHRY, CDR2 SYGVKD. Between the trimmed V and J ends, which lost 6 bases and 4 bases, there was a span of 15 bases.

The chain joins TRBV19 to TRBJ1-5, with 8 bases fitting TRBD1. The CDR3 extends over 18 amino acids. The V gene end was trimmed by 6 bases and the J gene end by 1 base; junction bases not matched to a gene: 14. The germline gives CDR1 LNHDA, CDR2 SQIVND (reference sequence). The CDR3 coding sequence is TGTGCCAGTAGGACTGAACCTGTGACAGGGGAGAGCAATCAGCCCCAGCATTTT. It yields the protein CASRTEPVTGESNQPQHF.

This clone was seen only once. The chain links TRBV9 to TRBJ1-5, with 9 bases that match TRBD1. Germline V gene data show CDR1 as SGDLS and CDR2 as YYNGEE. Trimming cost V 4 bases and J 1 base; bases outside gene matches: 3. The CDR3 runs to 15 residues. CDR3 in amino acids: CASSQTGGSNQPQHF. CDR3 nucleotide sequence: TGTGCCAGCAGCCAGACAGGGGGAAGCAATCAGCCCCAGCATTTT.

This clone was picked up one time. The chain recombines TRBV13 with TRBJ2-1; 7 bases are a match to TRBD1. The CDR3 loop spans 16 amino acids. CDR1 PRHDT and CDR2 FYEKMQ come from the germline V gene (reference sequence). The V gene end was trimmed by 4 bases and the J gene end by 7 bases; junction bases not matched to a gene: 13. CDR3 nucleotide sequence: TGTGCCAGCAGCTCCAGGGACAGTAGCGCCTCTAATGAGCAGTTCTTC. Translation: CASSSRDSSASNEQFF. The complete variable domain, with remaining parts taken from reference TRBV13 and TRBJ2-1, reads AAGVIQSPRHLIKEKRETATLKCYPIPRHDTVYWYQQGPGQDPQFLISFYEKMQSDKGSIPDRFSAQQFSDYHSELNMSSLELGDSALYFCASSSRDSSASNEQFFGPGTRLTVL.

The rearrangement uses TRBV14 and TRBJ2-1; 9 positions match TRBD1. The germline V gene has CDR1 SGHDN and CDR2 FVKESK. This CDR3 comprises 15 residues. Germline trimming cut 4 bases from V and 5 bases from J; bases unmatched to any gene: 6. This CDR3 is CASSLDRGRDNEQFF. DNA for the CDR3: TGTGCCAGCAGCCTTGACAGGGGGAGAGACAATGAGCAGTTCTTC.

J is TRBJ2-3 and V is TRBV10-3; D is uncertain. The CDR3 has 14 amino acids. Germline lookup yields CDR1 ENHRY and CDR2 SYGVKD. Trimming removed 4 bases at V and 0 bases at J, with 8 bases between. CDR3 amino acids: CAISVPGSTDTQYF. The CDR3, as DNA: TGTGCCATCAGTGTACCAGGAAGCACAGATACGCAGTATTTT.

V gene TRBV27 combines with J gene TRBJ1-2; D possibly corresponds to TRBD1 (6 bases). V was trimmed by 6 bases and J by 5 bases, leaving 10 bases between them. Germline CDR1 MNHEY, CDR2 SMNVEV (reference sequence). The CDR3 sequence is 12 residues long. The CDR3 sequence: CASRTQGYGYTF. CDR3 nucleotide sequence: TGTGCCAGCAGAACACAGGGATATGGCTACACCTTC.

The rearrangement links TRBV5-1 to TRBJ2-1; 12 bases align to TRBD1. This CDR3 comprises 14 residues. The V and J ends lost 4 bases and 7 bases, in that order; junction bases with no gene match: 3. Germline CDR1 reads SGHRS; CDR2 reads YFSETQ. Written as DNA, the CDR3 is TGCGCCAGCAGCGCGGGACAGGGGGCAAATGAGCAGTTCTTC. Its translation: CASSAGQGANEQFF.

Of note for this clone: This specimen includes other DNA sequences encoding the same CDR3. The V call is TRBV6-5, the J call TRBJ2-1, with D unresolved. The CDR3 length is 13 residues. CDR1 is MNHEY and CDR2 is SVGAGI in the germline V gene. Trimming cost V 2 bases and J 2 bases, with 4 bases left between them. This chain's CDR3 is CASSYGAYNEQFF. As DNA, the CDR3 is TGTGCCAGCAGTTACGGAGCCTACAATGAGCAGTTCTTC.

The chain is built from TRBV5-1 and TRBJ2-1, with a tentative D call TRBD2 (6 bases). This CDR3 is built from 16 residues. V gave up 3 bases and J gave up 12 bases, with 25 bases separating them. Germline CDR1 is SGHRS and CDR2 is YFSETQ. The DNA for the CDR3 is TGCGCCAGCAGCTCCGGACTACAAGGACACCGCCGAGGGCAGTTCTTC. It is translated as CASSSGLQGHRRGQFF.

The CDR3 region has the DNA TGTGCCAGTAGCCCGGAGTGGGGCGCGGGCAATCAGCCCCAGCATTTT. Translation gives CASSPEWGAGNQPQHF. V usage is TRBV19 and J usage is TRBJ1-5; TRBD1 is a possible D gene (5 bases). V was cut by 6 bases and J by 2 bases, with 17 bases left in between. CDR3 length equals 16 residues. Germline-derived CDR1 and CDR2 are LNHDA and SQIVND (reference sequence).

The V and J genes are TRBV9 and TRBJ1-1, with TRBD1 identical over 7 bases. The CDR3 is made up of 14 amino acids. V lost 4 bases, J lost 2 bases, and 5 bases stayed unmatched. Germline V lookup: CDR1 SGDLS, CDR2 YYNGEE. CDR3 sequence: CASSTQGGNTEAFF. DNA for the CDR3: TGTGCCAGCAGCACGCAGGGGGGTAACACTGAAGCTTTCTTT.

This clone was seen a handful of times. This rearrangement joins TRBV19 to TRBJ1-6, with D perhaps matching TRBD1 (5 bases). The V gene lost 1 base and the J gene lost 9 bases, with 10 bases spanning the gap. The germline V gene has CDR1 LNHDA and CDR2 SQIVND (reference sequence). CDR3 size: 14 residues. The DNA of the CDR3 is TGTGCCAGTAGTATAGTGCAGGGCGGTTCACCCCTCCACTTT. It yields the protein CASSIVQGGSPLHF.

The gene calls are TRBV9 and TRBJ2-5; D is unresolved. Trimming cost V 0 bases and J 1 base, with 7 bases left between them. The CDR3 extends over 14 amino acids. CDR1 is SGDLS and CDR2 is YYNGEE in the germline V gene. The CDR3 DNA follows: TGTGCCAGCAGCGTAGCCGACTTCCAAGAGACCCAGTACTTC. Translating it yields CASSVADFQETQYF.

This clone was picked up one time. V usage is TRBV4-1 and J usage is TRBJ2-7; TRBD1 agrees at 7 bases. V gave up 3 bases and J gave up 0 bases; unmatched junction bases: 5. Per the germline V gene, CDR1 is MGHRA and CDR2 is YSYEKL. This CDR3 spans 15 amino acids. CDR3 bases: TGCGCCAGCAGCCAGCGACAGGGAATCTCCTACGAGCAGTACTTC. Its translation: CASSQRQGISYEQYF.

This chain joins TRBV4-1 and TRBJ2-1, with 8 bases fitting TRBD2. Trimming removed 5 bases from V and 7 bases from J; junction bases left unmatched: 16. From germline, CDR1 is MGHRA and CDR2 YSYEKL. The CDR3 has 17 residues. The CDR3 protein is CASSSKGLPGGINEQFF. CDR3 DNA sequence: TGCGCCAGCAGCTCCAAGGGACTACCGGGGGGGATAAATGAGCAGTTCTTC.

This clone was observed once. This chain joins TRBV4-2 and TRBJ2-2; 7 bases fit TRBD2. Germline assignment: CDR1 LGHNA and CDR2 YNFKEQ. Unmatched junction bases numbered 10, after V lost 1 base and J lost 5 bases. The length of the CDR3 is 17 residues. This CDR3 is CASSQVAQRGKTGELFF. The CDR3 DNA follows: TGTGCCAGCAGCCAAGTAGCCCAGCGGGGTAAAACCGGGGAGCTGTTTTTT.

This sequence joins TRBV6-5 and TRBJ1-5; D is perhaps TRBD1 (5 bases). Germline loops: CDR1 MNHEY, CDR2 SVGAGI. V lost 6 bases, J lost 11 bases, and 14 bases lay in between. This CDR3 spans 12 amino acids. CDR3 residues: CASSSPDSSQHF. CDR3 DNA: TGTGCCAGCAGCAGCCCTGACAGTTCCCAGCATTTT.

The chain employs TRBV7-9 and TRBJ2-4, with a tentative D call TRBD1 (5 bases). The CDR3 is made up of 16 amino acids. The germline CDR1 and CDR2 sequences are SEHNR and FQNEAQ (reference sequence). Trimming took off 1 base at V and 6 bases at J, with 16 bases between the two ends. This CDR3 reads CASSLGPGSQGNIQYF. CDR3 nucleotides: TGTGCCAGCAGCTTAGGGCCAGGGTCCCAAGGAAACATTCAGTACTTC.

Only one count was recorded for this clone. The V call is TRBV9, the J call TRBJ1-2; D is possibly TRBD1 (5 bases). The V and J ends lost 6 bases and 4 bases respectively, with 16 bases between them. The CDR3 has 14 amino acids. Germline V lookup: CDR1 SGDLS, CDR2 YYNGEE. The CDR3 DNA reads as TGTGCCAGCACACGGGGAGGGGCGGCCTATGGCTACACCTTC. Translating it yields CASTRGGAAYGYTF.

In its sample, this clone was seen once. The CDR3 sequence: CASRTNPGTGSYEQYF. The CDR3 bases are TGTGCCAGCCGAACTAATCCAGGGACAGGGTCCTACGAGCAGTACTTC. The genes are TRBV6-6 and TRBJ2-7, with 9 bases lining up with TRBD1. The CDR3 sequence is 16 residues long. J gave up 1 base and V 8 bases, and 12 bases lay outside the gene matches. Per the germline V gene, CDR1 is MNHNY and CDR2 is SVGAGI (reference sequence).

This chain uses TRBV2 with TRBJ2-1, with 12 nucleotides matching TRBD2. This CDR3 has 15 residues. The germline V gene encodes CDR1 SNHLY and CDR2 FYNNEI. Trimming took 6 bases from V and 12 from J; bases not matched to a gene: 12. This chain's CDR3 is CASRPTSGGTDRQFF. CDR3 DNA: TGTGCCAGCAGGCCTACTAGCGGGGGGACCGACCGGCAGTTCTTC.

CDR3 sequence (DNA): TGCGCCAGCAGCCAAAATTATGAGCAGTTCTTC. Its protein product is CASSQNYEQFF. V and J are TRBV5-1 and TRBJ2-1; D call uncertain. This CDR3 contains 11 residues. Germline lookup yields CDR1 SGHRS and CDR2 YFSETQ. Trimming stripped 4 bases from V and 8 bases from J, with 7 bases between.

This clone was observed once. The V and J genes are TRBV6-1 and TRBJ2-7; D ambiguous. V was shortened by 1 base and J by 1 base, with 8 bases between the two germline ends. This CDR3 has 14 residues. Germline V CDR1 and CDR2: MNHNS, SASEGT. This chain's CDR3 is CASSEVSQSYEQYF. The CDR3 coding sequence is TGTGCCAGCAGTGAAGTCTCCCAGTCCTACGAGCAGTACTTC.